Listed here are 32 T cell receptor beta chains from one sample, sequenced in a study of siplizumab effects on memory and regulatory T cells. Profiled with immunoSEQ multiplex PCR; TCRdb holds only in-frame clones, not every one. Among approximately 100,000 clones listed, roughly 94% were seen once. Specimen: Tregs sorted from blood. These receptors were obtained from a human donor in good health.

This rearrangement joins TRBV11-2 to TRBJ2-1; no definite D call. The CDR3 spans 12 residues. Trimming shortened V by 4 bases and J by 4 bases, and 5 bases separated the two germline ends. Per germline, CDR1 SGHAT and CDR2 FQNNGV. CDR3 nucleotide sequence: TGTGCCAGCAGCTCTTTTTACAATGAGCAGTTCTTC. Translating it yields CASSSFYNEQFF.

On this clone itself: At one of its ends the junction is not consistent with the germline gene, which may arise from a read error. The chain links TRBV28 to TRBJ1-2; a weak D match, TRBD1 (6 bases). The CDR3 loop spans 15 amino acids. Germline CDR1 MDHEN, CDR2 SYDVKM. CDR3 in DNA: TGTGCCAGCAGCTCTTCGGCCACAGGGTTCGGCCCCTTGGTCTTC. Encoded protein: CASSSSATGFGPLVF.

The V and J genes are TRBV19 and TRBJ2-7, with TRBD2 as a possible D gene (5 bases). Trimming took 6 bases from V and 3 from J, leaving 18 bases between them. The germline V gene has CDR1 LNHDA and CDR2 SQIVND (reference sequence). CDR3 length equals 15 residues. The CDR3 loop reads CASRQKDSGFYEQYF. CDR3 nucleotides: TGTGCCAGTAGACAAAAGGACTCGGGGTTCTACGAGCAGTACTTC.

The table lists this clone with a count of one. V gene TRBV14 combines with J gene TRBJ1-2; 10 positions agree with TRBD1. Germline CDR1 and CDR2: SGHDN and FVKESK. The junction had 6 bases not matched to a gene; V was cut back by 1 base and J by 7 bases. The CDR3 is 15 residues long. The CDR3 is CASSQAGQGRSGYTF. The CDR3 DNA is TGTGCCAGCAGCCAAGCGGGACAGGGGAGAAGTGGCTACACCTTC.

The chain uses TRBV2 and TRBJ1-2; D might be TRBD1 (5 bases). This CDR3 is 13 amino acids long. Trimming shortened V by 7 bases and J by 4 bases, and 13 bases separated the two germline ends. The germline CDR1 and CDR2 sequences are SNHLY and FYNNEI. DNA of the CDR3: TGTGCCAGCAAGGGAGGGACTCGCTATGGCTACACCTTC. This encodes CASKGGTRYGYTF.

The J gene is TRBJ1-3, the V gene TRBV4-1; D gene unclear. The CDR3 runs to 15 residues. Trimming cost V 1 base and J 0 bases, with 7 bases left between them. Germline V gene lookup returns CDR1 MGHRA and CDR2 YSYEKL. CDR3 region: CASSQVLSSGNTIYF. The CDR3, as DNA: TGCGCCAGCAGCCAAGTGCTCAGCTCTGGAAACACCATATATTTT.

This chain joins TRBV7-6 and TRBJ2-1, with D possibly TRBD2 on 6 matching bases. CDR1 and CDR2 (germline): SGHVS, FNYEAQ. The CDR3 consists of 12 residues. V lost 1 base and J 9 bases, leaving 7 bases between the germline ends. The CDR3 coding sequence is TGTGCCAGCAGCTTAGAAGCGGGTGAGCAGTTCTTC. Its protein product is CASSLEAGEQFF.

The CDR3 protein is CASSLGTGELFF. The CDR3 DNA follows: TGTGCCAGCAGTTTAGGAACCGGGGAGCTGTTTTTT. The V gene is TRBV6-1, the J gene TRBJ2-2, with D uncertain. Germline V gene data show CDR1 as MNHNS and CDR2 as SASEGT. V was shortened by 5 bases and J by 5 bases, with 6 bases between the two germline ends. The CDR3 is made up of 12 amino acids.

This chain connects TRBV7-9 to TRBJ1-5; 7 nucleotides line up with TRBD1. Germline V gene data show CDR1 as SEHNR and CDR2 as FQNEAQ (reference sequence). Trimming removed 4 bases from V and 4 bases from J; junction bases left unmatched: 7. This CDR3 has 15 residues. CDR3 DNA: TGTGCCAGCAGCTCTCCGGGACAGCCTAATCAGCCCCAGCATTTT. Protein: CASSSPGQPNQPQHF.

This sequence joins TRBV28 and TRBJ2-3; 7 nucleotides agree with TRBD1. Germline V gives CDR1 MDHEN, CDR2 SYDVKM. V was pared by 6 bases and J by 6 bases, with 9 bases of the junction left unmatched. There are 14 residues in the CDR3. The CDR3 loop is CASRRIGTADTQYF. CDR3 DNA: TGTGCCAGCAGGCGGATTGGGACAGCTGATACGCAGTATTTT.

The chain employs TRBV7-2 and TRBJ2-2; possibly TRBD1 for D (6 bases). The CDR3 consists of 14 residues. V was pared by 5 bases and J by 1 base, with 8 bases between. Germline V lookup: CDR1 SGHTA, CDR2 FQGNSA. The CDR3 region is CASSRGGNTGELFF. CDR3 DNA sequence: TGTGCCAGCAGCCGAGGGGGGAACACCGGGGAGCTGTTTTTT.

This clone was seen only once. V is TRBV18 and J is TRBJ1-2; no clear D. The V gene lost 0 bases and the J gene lost 7 bases, with 9 bases spanning the gap. The germline gives CDR1 KGHSH, CDR2 LQKENI. CDR3 length equals 13 residues. The CDR3 bases are TGTGCCAGCTCACCACCGGTTGAGGCTGGCTACACCTTC. Translating gives CASSPPVEAGYTF.

The chain has TRBV5-1 and TRBJ2-7, with D perhaps assigned TRBD1 or TRBD2 (6 bases each). V lost 4 bases and J lost 7, with 27 bases in between. CDR1 and CDR2 (germline): SGHRS, YFSETQ. CDR3 length: 17 residues. The CDR3 loop is CASSQLASRDIPREQYF. CDR3 coding DNA: TGCGCCAGCAGCCAACTAGCAAGTCGGGACATCCCTAGGGAGCAGTACTTC.

The rearrangement joins TRBV5-6 to TRBJ2-5; 12 bases are shared with TRBD1. Germline CDR1 SGHDT, CDR2 YYEEEE. This CDR3 comprises 19 residues. V trimming: 3 bases; J trimming: 4 bases; junction bases outside the gene matches: 16. The CDR3 nucleotides are TGTGCCAGCAGCTGGTCCGGGACAGGGGGCTTCAAGTCTGTAGAGACCCAGTACTTC. It translates to CASSWSGTGGFKSVETQYF.

This chain joins TRBV6-5 and TRBJ1-2; 10 bases are a match to TRBD1. CDR1 MNHEY and CDR2 SVGAGI come from the germline V gene. This CDR3 spans 15 amino acids. V gave up 6 bases and J gave up 8 bases; unmatched junction bases: 12. The CDR3 DNA reads as TGTGCCAGCAGAAGGGGGACAGGGGATTCCAACGGCTACACCTTC. It yields the protein CASRRGTGDSNGYTF.

The rearrangement uses TRBV5-6 and TRBJ2-4, with D possibly matching TRBD1 (6 bases). CDR1 SGHDT and CDR2 YYEEEE come from the germline V gene. V lost 1 base and J 6 bases, leaving 17 bases between the germline ends. The CDR3 covers 16 residues. CDR3 nucleotide sequence: TGTGCCAGCAGCTTGCAGCGCAGGGGAAGATTAAACATTCAGTACTTC. This encodes CASSLQRRGRLNIQYF.

The chain couples TRBV5-1 to TRBJ1-2; no firm D call. CDR3 length: 14 residues. CDR1 is SGHRS, CDR2 YFSETQ, per germline. Trimming left V 4 bases short and J 2 bases short, with 12 bases between. Here the CDR3 reads CASSPLTENYGYTF. DNA for the CDR3: TGCGCCAGCAGCCCCCTGACGGAGAACTATGGCTACACCTTC. The variable domain in full, with the rest retrieved from reference TRBV5-1 and TRBJ1-2, is KAGVTQTPRYLIKTRGQQVTLSCSPISGHRSVSWYQQTPGQGLQFLFEYFSETQRNKGNFPGRFSGRQFSNSRSEMNVSTLELGDSALYLCASSPLTENYGYTFGSGTRLTVV.

This chain's CDR3 is CASSPSSGLYGYTF. The CDR3 nucleotides are TGTGCCAGCAGCCCTTCCTCGGGACTCTATGGCTACACCTTC. The chain carries TRBV7-2 and TRBJ1-2; TRBD1 might be the D (5 bases). Deletions cut 5 bases from V and 4 bases from J, with 14 bases between. The CDR3 consists of 14 residues. Per germline, CDR1 SGHTA and CDR2 FQGNSA.

CDR3 region: CASSIRTSPTDTQYF. As DNA, the CDR3 is TGCGCCAGCAGCATACGGACTAGCCCCACAGATACGCAGTATTTT. V usage is TRBV5-1 and J usage is TRBJ2-3; 8 nucleotides align to TRBD2. The CDR3 is 15 residues long. V trimming: 4 bases; J trimming: 2 bases; junction bases outside the gene matches: 6. Looked up from germline, CDR1 is SGHRS and CDR2 is YFSETQ. Combining the CDR3 with reference TRBV5-1 and TRBJ2-3 gives the whole variable domain KAGVTQTPRYLIKTRGQQVTLSCSPISGHRSVSWYQQTPGQGLQFLFEYFSETQRNKGNFPGRFSGRQFSNSRSEMNVSTLELGDSALYLCASSIRTSPTDTQYFGPGTRLTVL.

The chain carries TRBV5-1 and TRBJ1-2; possible D gene TRBD1, 6 bases. The CDR3 has 14 residues. Germline values: CDR1 SGHRS, CDR2 YFSETQ. The V gene lost 1 base and the J gene lost 4 bases, with 11 bases spanning the gap. The CDR3 protein is CASSLNGGPYGYTF. In DNA, the CDR3 is TGCGCCAGCAGCTTGAACGGGGGCCCCTATGGCTACACCTTC.

This chain links TRBV20-1 with TRBJ2-1; D call uncertain. The CDR3 contains 11 residues. Germline V CDR1 and CDR2: DFQATT, SNEGSKA (reference sequence). V was trimmed by 2 bases and J by 10 bases, leaving 9 bases between them. The CDR3 here is CSARTGQEQFF. In nucleotides, the CDR3 is TGCAGTGCTAGAACCGGTCAGGAGCAGTTCTTC.

V gene TRBV5-1 combines with J gene TRBJ2-7; 10 bases line up with TRBD1. The CDR3 loop spans 14 amino acids. CDR1 is SGHRS, CDR2 YFSETQ, per germline. With 4 bases clipped from V and 3 bases from J, the junction kept 4 bases outside the gene matches. The CDR3 sequence: CASSRTGGNYEQYF. Written as DNA, the CDR3 is TGCGCCAGCAGCCGGACAGGGGGAAACTACGAGCAGTACTTC.

V is TRBV7-2 and J is TRBJ2-5; weak D call: TRBD1 (5 bases). V dropped 1 base and J dropped 7 bases, with 19 bases sitting between them. This CDR3 comprises 16 residues. Germline V gene lookup returns CDR1 SGHTA and CDR2 FQGNSA. The CDR3 bases are TGTGCCAGCAGCTTAGAGGTTGGGGCCGTCCGGAGGACCCAGTACTTC. Translated, it gives CASSLEVGAVRRTQYF.

The V gene is TRBV28, the J gene TRBJ2-1; TRBD2 aligns across 10 bases. Trimming cost V 10 bases and J 4 bases; bases outside gene matches: 10. Per germline, CDR1 MDHEN and CDR2 SYDVKM. The CDR3 has 15 amino acids. The CDR3 DNA reads as TGTGCCACCTCGAGCGGGGGGGGACCTTACAATGAGCAGTTCTTC. Protein sequence: CATSSGGGPYNEQFF.

This chain links TRBV7-9 with TRBJ2-1; 10 bases map to TRBD1. Trimming cost V 5 bases and J 6 bases; bases outside gene matches: 4. The CDR3 contains 14 residues. Germline lookup yields CDR1 SEHNR and CDR2 FQNEAQ (reference sequence). The CDR3 DNA sequence: TGTGCCAGCAGCCCAGGGACAGGGGTCAATGAGCAGTTCTTC. Amino acids: CASSPGTGVNEQFF. The full variable domain, completed using reference TRBV7-9 and TRBJ2-1, is DTGVSQNPRHKITKRGQNVTFRCDPISEHNRLYWYRQTLGQGPEFLTYFQNEAQLEKSRLLSDRFSAERPKGSFSTLEIQRTEQGDSAMYLCASSPGTGVNEQFFGPGTRLTVL.

The V and J genes are TRBV19 and TRBJ2-7; D is unresolved. V shed 4 bases and J shed 4 bases, with 8 bases lying between them. The germline gives CDR1 LNHDA, CDR2 SQIVND (reference sequence). This CDR3 is built from 12 residues. CDR3 DNA sequence: TGTGCCAGTAGTAAAACAAGATACGAGCAGTACTTC. It codes for CASSKTRYEQYF.

The rearrangement uses TRBV5-6 and TRBJ1-3, with TRBD1 matching 8 bases. V shed 2 bases, J shed 7 bases, and the junction held 11 bases outside the gene matches. Germline-derived CDR1 and CDR2 are SGHDT and YYEEEE. This CDR3 has 16 residues. For the CDR3, the DNA is TGTGCCAGCAGCTTAAGGACCGGACAGGGTGGGAACACCATATATTTT. As protein: CASSLRTGQGGNTIYF.

The rearrangement uses TRBV6-5 and TRBJ1-6; 9 nucleotides line up with TRBD1. The V gene end was trimmed by 6 bases and the J gene end by 12 bases; junction bases not matched to a gene: 3. Germline V gene data show CDR1 as MNHEY and CDR2 as SVGAGI. The CDR3 has 12 amino acids. The CDR3 reads CASSRGQGPLHF. DNA for the CDR3: TGTGCCAGCAGCCGGGGACAGGGACCCCTCCACTTT.

The rearrangement joins TRBV5-1 to TRBJ1-3; a possible D gene is TRBD1 (6 bases). Germline CDR1 reads SGHRS; CDR2 reads YFSETQ. CDR3 length: 15 residues. Trimming left V 4 bases short and J 1 base short, with 12 bases between. CDR3 residues: CASSLSTGSGNTIYF. DNA for the CDR3: TGCGCCAGCAGCCTCTCAACAGGGTCTGGAAACACCATATATTTT.

The chain couples TRBV5-5 to TRBJ2-5, with 9 bases fitting TRBD1. The CDR3 consists of 15 residues. V shed 0 bases, J shed 2 bases, and the junction held 2 bases outside the gene matches. Germline V gene lookup returns CDR1 SGHKS and CDR2 YYEKEE (reference sequence). In DNA, the CDR3 is TGTGCCAGCAGCTTGGGGGGGACAGGGCAAGAGACCCAGTACTTC. This codes for CASSLGGTGQETQYF.

This sequence joins TRBV9 and TRBJ2-7, with 9 bases fitting TRBD2. The junction had 10 bases not matched to a gene; V was cut back by 1 base and J by 5 bases. Germline V gene sequence: CDR1 SGDLS, CDR2 YYNGEE. CDR3 length: 16 amino acids. CDR3 in amino acids: CASSVRPAGGMNEQYF. The CDR3 DNA reads as TGTGCCAGCAGCGTACGTCCAGCGGGAGGTATGAACGAGCAGTACTTC.

The chain recombines TRBV18 with TRBJ2-3; D is undetermined. Germline V lookup: CDR1 KGHSH, CDR2 LQKENI. The CDR3 totals 18 residues. V shed 3 bases and J shed 4 bases, with 23 bases lying between them. CDR3 protein: CASSPNVRALVTADTQYF. The CDR3 nucleotides read TGTGCCAGCTCACCGAACGTTAGGGCCCTTGTCACCGCAGATACGCAGTATTTT.